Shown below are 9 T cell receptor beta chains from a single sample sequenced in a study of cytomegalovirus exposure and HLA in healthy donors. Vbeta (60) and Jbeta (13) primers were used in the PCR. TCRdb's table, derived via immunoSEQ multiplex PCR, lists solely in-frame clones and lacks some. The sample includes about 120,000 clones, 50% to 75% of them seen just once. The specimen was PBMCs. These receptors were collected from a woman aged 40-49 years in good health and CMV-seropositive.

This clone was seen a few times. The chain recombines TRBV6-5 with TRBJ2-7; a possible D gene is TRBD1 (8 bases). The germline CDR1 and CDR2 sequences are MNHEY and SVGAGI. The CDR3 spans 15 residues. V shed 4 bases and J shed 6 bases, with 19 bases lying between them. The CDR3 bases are TGTGCCAGCAGTTGGGGGGGACAGGCGTTCTCCGAGCAGTACTTC. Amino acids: CASSWGGQAFSEQYF.

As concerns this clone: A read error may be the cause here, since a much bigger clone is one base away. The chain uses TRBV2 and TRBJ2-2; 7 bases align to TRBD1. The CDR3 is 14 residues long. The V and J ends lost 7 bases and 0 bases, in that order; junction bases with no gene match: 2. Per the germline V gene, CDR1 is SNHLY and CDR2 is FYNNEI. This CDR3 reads CASKGTANTGELFF. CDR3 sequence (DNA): TGTGCCAGCAAGGGGACAGCGAACACCGGGGAGCTGTTTTTT.

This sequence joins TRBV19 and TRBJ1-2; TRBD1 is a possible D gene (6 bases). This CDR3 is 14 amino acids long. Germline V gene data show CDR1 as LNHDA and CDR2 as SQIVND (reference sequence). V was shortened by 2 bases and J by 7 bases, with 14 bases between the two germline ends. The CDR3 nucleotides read TGTGCCAGTAGTATAATTTCAACAGGGAGTGGCTACACCTTC. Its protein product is CASSIISTGSGYTF.

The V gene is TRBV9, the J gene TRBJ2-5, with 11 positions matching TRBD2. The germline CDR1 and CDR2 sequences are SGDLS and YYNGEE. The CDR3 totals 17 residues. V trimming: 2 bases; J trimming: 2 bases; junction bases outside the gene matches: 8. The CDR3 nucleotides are TGTGCCAGCAGCGTTACTAGCGGGGGTCTGTTACAAGAGACCCAGTACTTC. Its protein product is CASSVTSGGLLQETQYF.

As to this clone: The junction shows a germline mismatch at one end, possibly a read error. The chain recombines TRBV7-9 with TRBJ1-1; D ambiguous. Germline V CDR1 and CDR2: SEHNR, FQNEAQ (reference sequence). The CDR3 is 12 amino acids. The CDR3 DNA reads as TGTTCCAGCAGCCCTGGCCTCACTGAAGCTTTCTTT. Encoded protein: CSSSPGLTEAFF. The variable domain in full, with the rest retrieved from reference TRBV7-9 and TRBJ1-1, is DTGVSQNPRHKITKRGQNVTFRCDPISEHNRLYWYRQTLGQGPEFLTYFQNEAQLEKSRLLSDRFSAERPKGSFSTLEIQRTEQGDSAMYLCSSSPGLTEAFFGQGTRLTVV.

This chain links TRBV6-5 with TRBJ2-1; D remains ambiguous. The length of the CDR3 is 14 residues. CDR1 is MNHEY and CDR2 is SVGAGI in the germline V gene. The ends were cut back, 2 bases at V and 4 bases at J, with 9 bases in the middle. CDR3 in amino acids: CASSYAEEYNEQFF. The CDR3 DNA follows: TGTGCCAGCAGTTACGCTGAGGAATACAATGAGCAGTTCTTC.

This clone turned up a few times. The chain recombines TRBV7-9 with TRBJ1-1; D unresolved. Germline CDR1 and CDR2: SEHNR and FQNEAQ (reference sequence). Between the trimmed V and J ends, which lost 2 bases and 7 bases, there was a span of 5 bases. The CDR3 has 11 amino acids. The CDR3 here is CASSLMSEAFF. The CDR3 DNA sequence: TGTGCCAGCAGCTTAATGAGTGAAGCTTTCTTT.

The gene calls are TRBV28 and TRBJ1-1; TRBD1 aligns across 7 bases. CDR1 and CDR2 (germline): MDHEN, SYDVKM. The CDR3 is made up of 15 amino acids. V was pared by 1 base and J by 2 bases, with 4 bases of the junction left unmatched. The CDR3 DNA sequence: TGTGCCAGCAGTTTATTAGACAGGGATAACACTGAAGCTTTCTTT. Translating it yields CASSLLDRDNTEAFF.

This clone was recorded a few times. The DNA for the CDR3 is TGTGCCAGCAGCATGGGACAGGGGGACGAGCAGTACTTC. It translates to CASSMGQGDEQYF. The chain recombines TRBV5-6 with TRBJ2-7; 11 bases line up with TRBD1. Germline loops: CDR1 SGHDT, CDR2 YYEEEE. The CDR3 sequence is 13 residues long. Losses at the gene ends were 4 bases for V and 5 bases for J; bases not matched to a gene: 2.